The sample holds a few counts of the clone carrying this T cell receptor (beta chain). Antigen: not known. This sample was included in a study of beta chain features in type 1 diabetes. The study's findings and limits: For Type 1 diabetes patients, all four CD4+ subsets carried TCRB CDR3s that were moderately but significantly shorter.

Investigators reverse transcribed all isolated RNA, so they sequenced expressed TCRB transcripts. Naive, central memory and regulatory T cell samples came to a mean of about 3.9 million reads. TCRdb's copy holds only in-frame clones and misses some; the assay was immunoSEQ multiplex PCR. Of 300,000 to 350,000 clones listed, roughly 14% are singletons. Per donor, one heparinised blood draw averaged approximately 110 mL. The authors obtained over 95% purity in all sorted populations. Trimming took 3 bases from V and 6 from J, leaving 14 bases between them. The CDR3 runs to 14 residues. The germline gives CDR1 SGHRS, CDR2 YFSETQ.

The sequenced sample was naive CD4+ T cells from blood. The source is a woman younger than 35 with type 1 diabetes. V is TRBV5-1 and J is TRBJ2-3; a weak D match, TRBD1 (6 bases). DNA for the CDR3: TGCGCCAGCAGCTCTGCGGAGAGGGGGGATACGCAGTATTTT. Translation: CASSSAERGDTQYF.